Sequencing of this T cell receptor beta chain was carried out in a study of PD-1 blockade in classical Hodgkin lymphoma. A word on this clone: Its antigen is unknown.

Data came from immunoSEQ multiplex PCR; TCRdb stores just in-frame clones and leaves some out. The sample lists 75,000 to 100,000 clones, 80% to 90% occurring once. V shed 6 bases and J shed 2 bases, with 10 bases lying between them. Germline assignment: CDR1 SGHAT and CDR2 FQNNGV. There are 14 residues in the CDR3. Whole-study results and caveats: Unlike CD8+ TCR diversity, which did not rise significantly by C4D1, CD4+ TCR diversity did.

All trial patients relapsed after autologous stem cell transplantation. The clonotype was recovered from a human donor with classical Hodgkin lymphoma. Sequencing was performed on peripheral blood mononuclear cells (PBMCs), taken before the second cycle of nivolumab. The rearrangement uses TRBV11-2 and TRBJ2-2; D uncertain. CDR3 sequence: CASRPGPNTGELFF. The CDR3 DNA reads TGTGCCAGCAGACCCGGGCCCAACACCGGGGAGCTGTTTTTT.